This T cell receptor (beta chain) came from a study of T cell responses to AZD1222 COVID-19 vaccine. Whole-study results and caveats: Donors were mostly white British, more females; clonal diversity possibly underestimated. Unmutated variant regions are reportedly targeted by nearly half of spike-specific TCRs.

The V gene lost 2 bases and the J gene lost 5 bases, with 12 bases spanning the gap. CDR3 length: 14 amino acids. CDR1 and CDR2 from the germline V gene are PRHDT and FYEKMQ (reference sequence). Worth noting for this clone: Its specificity is not known.

Both about-4-week and about-12-week second-dose recipients were combined. Sequenced by immunoSEQ multiplex PCR; TCRdb stores in-frame clones only, minus some. In the table there are around 190,000 clones, 90% to 95% of which are singletons. The V call is TRBV13, the J call TRBJ1-2; D might be TRBD1 (5 bases). This receptor was taken from an adult who received the AZD1222 COVID-19 vaccine. Sequencing used peripheral blood, obtained 28 days after the second AZD1222 dose. In nucleotides, the CDR3 is TGTGCCAGCAGCTTACAGGGAAGAGGATATGGCTACACCTTC. Translation gives CASSLQGRGYGYTF.